Shown below are 23 T cell receptor beta chains from a single sample sequenced in a study of CD8 T cells in ankylosing spondylitis. MiXCR was run by TCRdb on the 5' RACE reads, yielding one entry per CDR3 protein. This table holds 250,000 to 300,000 distinct CDR3 sequences, 20% found once. The sample was blood, either unsorted or a sorted T cell fraction (not recorded which). These receptors all come from a male donor with ankylosing spondylitis or in good health (not recorded which).

This chain uses TRBV20-1 with TRBJ1-1; D might be TRBD1 (5 bases). Per the germline V gene, CDR1 is DFQATT and CDR2 is SNEGSKA (reference sequence). The V end was cut by 3 bases, the J end by 1 base, with 9 bases between. This CDR3 contains 13 residues. CDR3 protein: CSASETANTEAFF. CDR3 sequence (DNA): TGCAGTGCTAGTGAGACAGCGAACACTGAAGCTTTCTTT.

This clonotype was seen a handful of times. The J gene is TRBJ2-5, the V gene TRBV28, with D perhaps being TRBD1 or TRBD2 (5 bases each). Trimming removed 6 bases at V and 5 bases at J, with 13 bases between. CDR3 length: 13 residues. Germline assignment: CDR1 MDHEN and CDR2 SYDVKM. The CDR3 DNA reads TGTGCCAGCAGCCCGGGGCCAATGGAGACCCAGTACTTC. Its translation: CASSPGPMETQYF.

The chain joins TRBV5-1 to TRBJ2-3; D assignment may be TRBD1 or TRBD2 (5 bases each). This CDR3 contains 14 residues. Germline CDR1 and CDR2: SGHRS and YFSETQ. V was cut by 2 bases and J by 5 bases, with 12 bases left in between. This CDR3 reads CASSFFGDGDTQYF. For the CDR3, the DNA is TGCGCCAGCAGCTTCTTTGGGGACGGAGATACGCAGTATTTT.

Turning to this clonotype: A much larger clonotype is one base distant, so this may be a read error. The chain joins TRBV20-1 to TRBJ1-1; 11 nucleotides align to TRBD1. From germline, CDR1 is DFQATT and CDR2 SNEGSKA (reference sequence). The CDR3 sequence is 13 residues long. The CDR3 DNA is TGCAGTGCACGGGACAGGGGGAATACTGTAGCTTTCTTT. The encoded protein is CSARDRGNTVAFF.

This clonotype has a handful of counts. CDR3 sequence reads: CASSFPTGATGELFF. DNA of the CDR3: TGCGCCAGCAGCTTCCCGACAGGGGCCACCGGGGAGCTGTTTTTT. J is TRBJ2-2 and V is TRBV5-1; 8 nucleotides align to TRBD1. Germline V gene data show CDR1 as SGHRS and CDR2 as YFSETQ. This CDR3 is built from 15 residues. The trim removed 2 bases at V and 4 bases at J, leaving 4 bases unmatched.

This clonotype was observed a handful of times. The chain uses TRBV12-3 or TRBV12-4 and TRBJ1-1; D remains ambiguous. The CDR3 loop spans 13 amino acids. Trimming left V 2 bases short and J 4 bases short, with 8 bases between. The CDR3 protein is CASSLPPGTEAFF. The CDR3 coding sequence is TGTGCCAGCAGTTTACCACCAGGCACTGAAGCTTTCTTT.

The V and J genes are TRBV20-1 and TRBJ1-5; D remains ambiguous. Trimming left V 4 bases short and J 6 bases short, with 19 bases between. Germline-derived CDR1 and CDR2 are DFQATT and SNEGSKA (reference sequence). The CDR3 extends over 15 amino acids. The CDR3 protein is CSAILGSSNSQPQHF. DNA of the CDR3: TGCAGTGCTATATTGGGCAGCTCTAATAGTCAGCCCCAGCATTTT.

The V call is TRBV5-1, the J call TRBJ2-3, with a possible D match to TRBD1 (5 bases). Germline assignment: CDR1 SGHRS and CDR2 YFSETQ. The CDR3 extends over 14 amino acids. V gave up 4 bases and J gave up 7 bases, with 16 bases separating them. The CDR3: CASSDSRGSNTQYF. The CDR3 region has the DNA TGCGCCAGCAGCGACTCAAGGGGCTCTAATACGCAGTATTTT.

In this sample, this clonotype turned up a few times. This sequence joins TRBV5-6 and TRBJ2-1, with a weak D call TRBD2 (5 bases). CDR1 SGHDT and CDR2 YYEEEE come from the germline V gene. V lost 2 bases and J lost 4, with 13 bases in between. This CDR3 comprises 15 residues. The CDR3 DNA reads TGTGCCAGCAGCTTAAGTCTTGGCGGGTACAATGAGCAGTTCTTC. Amino acid sequence: CASSLSLGGYNEQFF.

V and J are TRBV27 and TRBJ2-3; D gene ambiguous. Germline values: CDR1 MNHEY, CDR2 SMNVEV (reference sequence). The CDR3 length is 16 residues. The V and J ends lost 0 bases and 2 bases respectively, with 12 bases between them. CDR3 coding DNA: TGTGCCAGCAGTTTATCGCCCAACCTGCACACAGATACGCAGTATTTT. Translation gives CASSLSPNLHTDTQYF.

This clonotype was detected ten times or more. The chain joins TRBV5-1 to TRBJ2-1; the match to TRBD2 covers 12 bases. The CDR3 length is 17 residues. Germline assignment: CDR1 SGHRS and CDR2 YFSETQ. V was clipped by 3 bases and J by 5 bases; unmatched bases: 9. CDR3 nucleotides: TGCGCCAGCAGCTCTCTAGCGGGAGGGCCGCTCGACAATGAGCAGTTCTTC. It yields the protein CASSSLAGGPLDNEQFF.

This chain uses TRBV27 with TRBJ2-7; 8 positions match TRBD1. The V gene end was trimmed by 5 bases and the J gene end by 7 bases; junction bases not matched to a gene: 10. CDR1 MNHEY and CDR2 SMNVEV come from the germline V gene (reference sequence). CDR3 length equals 14 residues. The CDR3 coding sequence is TGTGCCAGCAGTCTCCCCGGACAGGGTTGTGAGCAGTACGTC. It codes for CASSLPGQGCEQYV.

This clonotype was picked up a small number of times. One end of the junction does not line up with germline, which may come from a read error. The gene calls are TRBV10-3 and TRBJ1-1; 7 nucleotides agree with TRBD1. The CDR3 runs to 18 residues. CDR1 and CDR2 (germline): ENHRY, SYGVKD. DNA of the CDR3: TGTGCCAGCAGTGAGTCCGGGACGGACAGGCCCTCGAACACTGAAGCTTTCTTT. Encoded protein: CASSESGTDRPSNTEAFF.

The chain has TRBV28 and TRBJ1-4; D perhaps matches TRBD1 (6 bases). This CDR3 spans 15 amino acids. V dropped 5 bases and J dropped 4 bases, with 14 bases sitting between them. Looked up from germline, CDR1 is MDHEN and CDR2 is SYDVKM. CDR3 loop: CASSEGTGLNEKLFF. CDR3 coding DNA: TGTGCCAGCAGTGAGGGTACAGGGCTTAATGAAAAACTGTTTTTT. Looking up the rest from reference TRBV28 and TRBJ1-4 gives the full variable domain: DVKVTQSSRYLVKRTGEKVFLECVQDMDHENMFWYRQDPGLGLRLIYFSYDVKMKEKGDIPEGYSVSREKKERFSLILESASTNQTSMYLCASSEGTGLNEKLFFGSGTQLSVL.

In its sample, this clonotype was seen many times. The chain has TRBV5-1 and TRBJ2-3; 12 nucleotides line up with TRBD2. The germline gives CDR1 SGHRS, CDR2 YFSETQ. V was clipped by 4 bases and J by 1 base; unmatched bases: 4. This CDR3 spans 16 amino acids. The CDR3 sequence is CASSHRLAGGTDTQYF. As DNA, the CDR3 is TGCGCCAGCAGCCACCGACTAGCGGGAGGCACAGATACGCAGTATTTT.

V is TRBV12-3 or TRBV12-4 and J is TRBJ2-1, with TRBD2 identical over 8 bases. The length of the CDR3 is 12 residues. J gave up 13 bases and V 3 bases, and 5 bases lay outside the gene matches. The DNA of the CDR3 is TGTGCCAGCAGTTTTAAGCGGGAGTTCCAGTTCTTC. Amino acids: CASSFKREFQFF.

This clonotype was counted only a few times. The chain links TRBV27 to TRBJ2-1, with 8 bases identical to TRBD1. The CDR3 has 15 residues. Germline trimming cut 8 bases from V and 7 bases from J; bases unmatched to any gene: 13. Germline V lookup: CDR1 MNHEY, CDR2 SMNVEV (reference sequence). This chain's CDR3 is CASGKDRVHKNEQFF. DNA for the CDR3: TGTGCCAGCGGGAAGGACAGGGTACACAAAAATGAGCAGTTCTTC.

This clonotype was observed a handful of times. The CDR3 DNA is TGCGCCAGCAGTCGAGACAGGGGGTTGGACAATGAGCAGTTCTTC. Protein sequence: CASSRDRGLDNEQFF. This chain connects TRBV5-1 to TRBJ2-1; 9 bases map to TRBD1. J gave up 5 bases and V 5 bases, and 8 bases lay outside the gene matches. CDR1 is SGHRS and CDR2 is YFSETQ in the germline V gene. The CDR3 totals 15 residues.

This clonotype was counted only a few times. The chain joins TRBV20-1 to TRBJ1-2; D uncertain. The V gene lost 4 bases and the J gene lost 1 base, with 7 bases spanning the gap. The CDR3 covers 12 residues. In germline, CDR1 is DFQATT, CDR2 SNEGSKA (reference sequence). CDR3: CSAIGFNYGYTF. CDR3 DNA sequence: TGCAGTGCTATAGGATTTAACTATGGCTACACCTTC.

The table lists this clonotype with a few counts. J is TRBJ2-7 and V is TRBV29-1; D might be TRBD1 (5 bases). Trimming left V 2 bases short and J 7 bases short, with 24 bases between. The length of the CDR3 is 16 residues. Looked up from germline, CDR1 is SQVTM and CDR2 is ANQGSEA. The CDR3 DNA is TGCAGCGTTGAAACGCGGACACACCGTCGCCCGTCTGAGCAGTACGTC. Its protein product is CSVETRTHRRPSEQYV.

The chain uses TRBV20-1 and TRBJ1-5; no definite D call. V was trimmed by 1 base and J by 0 bases, leaving 13 bases between them. Germline V CDR1 and CDR2: DFQATT, SNEGSKA (reference sequence). This CDR3 contains 16 residues. The CDR3 DNA is TGCAGTGCTAGAGCCCGGGCACGTCATAGCAATCAGCCCCAGCATTTT. It codes for CSARARARHSNQPQHF.

This clonotype occurred many times. The chain joins TRBV20-1 to TRBJ1-1, with D possibly being TRBD1 (6 bases). Germline CDR1 DFQATT, CDR2 SNEGSKA (reference sequence). Trimming pared 0 bases from V and 4 bases from J, leaving 21 bases between. The CDR3 extends over 17 amino acids. CDR3 sequence (DNA): TGCAGTGCTAGAGATGGTAGGGACCCTAGGGGGGGCACTGAAGCTTTCTTT. This sequence encodes CSARDGRDPRGGTEAFF.

In this sample, this clonotype turned up many times. This chain joins TRBV5-5 and TRBJ2-1, with D perhaps matching TRBD1 or TRBD2 (5 bases each). Trimming removed 6 bases from V and 2 bases from J, with 18 bases in between. The CDR3 runs 16 residues. Germline CDR1 and CDR2: SGHKS and YYEKEE (reference sequence). The CDR3 DNA sequence: TGTGCCAGCACCCGAATGGGGGAGATTACCTACAATGAGCAGTTCTTC. Its protein product is CASTRMGEITYNEQFF.